This TCR beta chain was sequenced during a study of T cells in Graves' hyperthyroidism and ophthalmopathy. Study information: Blood from the periphery was taken at initial diagnosis, before any treatment. The study's findings and limits: Also found in blood were most expanded thyroid clonotypes above 0.001.

The trim removed 5 bases at V and 3 bases at J, leaving 7 bases unmatched. The germline CDR1 and CDR2 sequences are SGHTA and FQGNSA. This CDR3 is built from 16 residues. What was amplified from RNA transcripts were TCR beta CDR3 regions. An initial round of RT-PCR targeting the TCR CDR3 relied on the HTBI primer set. A single record per CDR3 protein comes from TCRdb applying MiXCR to the multiplex PCR reads. The table has 700,000 or so distinct CDR3 sequences, approximately 16% seen once. With regard to this clonotype: Its antigen remains unknown.

Uncontrolled infection, other autoimmune disease, pregnancy or lactation excluded patients. This sequence joins TRBV7-2 and TRBJ1-2; 12 bases match TRBD1. The receptor was derived from a man between 18 and 29 years old with Graves' hyperthyroidism. The specimen sequenced was blood. The CDR3 coding sequence is TGTGCCAGCAGCCGATCAGGGACAGGGGGCCACTATGGCTACACCTTC. This sequence encodes CASSRSGTGGHYGYTF.